What follows are 9 T cell receptor beta chains derived from one specimen sequenced in a study of blood T cell repertoires in COVID-19. The assay was immunoSEQ multiplex PCR, and TCRdb's table has in-frame clones only and misses some. The sample includes some 250,000 clones, 86% of them seen just once. The sequenced sample consisted of peripheral blood. These receptors were taken from a man younger than 40 with active or convalescent COVID-19.

V usage is TRBV10-2 and J usage is TRBJ2-3; 12 bases agree with TRBD2. The germline V gene has CDR1 WSHSY and CDR2 SAAADI. The V segment lost 2 bases and the J segment 8 bases; nucleotides outside the gene matches: 5. This CDR3 is 15 amino acids long. CDR3 DNA sequence: TGCGCCAGCAGTGAGCCTAGCGGGGGGGTAGGTACGCAGTATTTT. Translation: CASSEPSGGVGTQYF.

The rearrangement uses TRBV15 and TRBJ1-2; 7 nucleotides align to TRBD1. The ends lost 3 bases at V and 5 bases at J; junction bases unmatched: 9. This CDR3 region has 15 residues. Per the germline V gene, CDR1 is LNHNV and CDR2 is YYDKDF (reference sequence). CDR3 loop: CATSRSRDRTYGYTF. The CDR3 region has the DNA TGTGCCACCAGCAGGAGCCGGGACAGAACGTATGGCTACACCTTC.

The chain is built from TRBV7-2 and TRBJ2-1; 8 bases are a match to TRBD2. The ends lost 6 bases at V and 2 bases at J; junction bases unmatched: 6. This CDR3 spans 15 amino acids. CDR1 is SGHTA, CDR2 FQGNSA, per germline. CDR3 coding DNA: TGTGCCAGCAGTGGGCGGGGGGCCGCCTACAATGAGCAGTTCTTC. Its protein is CASSGRGAAYNEQFF.

V is TRBV5-5 and J is TRBJ1-4; D perhaps matches TRBD1 (6 bases). The CDR3 consists of 13 residues. The germline CDR1 and CDR2 sequences are SGHKS and YYEKEE (reference sequence). Trimming cost V 2 bases and J 6 bases, with 8 bases left between them. Here the CDR3 reads CASSFAGDEKLFF. The CDR3 DNA reads TGTGCCAGCAGCTTTGCAGGGGATGAAAAACTGTTTTTT.

The J gene is TRBJ1-4, the V gene TRBV7-9; a weak D match, TRBD1 (6 bases). V shed 4 bases and J shed 3 bases, with 6 bases lying between them. Germline V CDR1 and CDR2: SEHNR, FQNEAQ (reference sequence). The length of the CDR3 is 13 residues. CDR3 DNA: TGTGCCAGCAGCTCAGGGGCTAATGAAAAACTGTTTTTT. Translated: CASSSGANEKLFF.

This rearrangement joins TRBV18 to TRBJ2-7, with 9 bases identical to TRBD1. V dropped 2 bases and J dropped 3; count of bases not matched to a gene: 5. Germline V gene lookup returns CDR1 KGHSH and CDR2 LQKENI. This CDR3 has 15 amino acids. The CDR3 nucleotides read TGTGCCAGCTCACCAGGGACAGGGCTGGGCTACGAGCAGTACTTC. Protein: CASSPGTGLGYEQYF. The full variable domain, completed using reference TRBV18 and TRBJ2-7, is NAGVMQNPRHLVRRRGQEARLRCSPMKGHSHVYWYRQLPEEGLKFMVYLQKENIIDESGMPKERFSAEFPKEGPSILRIQQVVRGDSAAYFCASSPGTGLGYEQYFGPGTRLTVT.

This chain connects TRBV11-2 to TRBJ1-2, with D perhaps TRBD1 (6 bases). The germline gives CDR1 SGHAT, CDR2 FQNNGV. This CDR3 has 14 amino acids. V lost 2 bases, J lost 5 bases, and 12 bases lay in between. CDR3 in amino acids: CASSLWTESYGYTF. The CDR3 region has the DNA TGTGCCAGCAGCTTATGGACAGAAAGTTATGGCTACACCTTC.

This clone is a singleton in its sample. V gene TRBV5-1 combines with J gene TRBJ2-1; 8 bases are a match to TRBD2. The V gene end was trimmed by 2 bases and the J gene end by 4 bases; junction bases not matched to a gene: 5. This CDR3 is built from 15 residues. In germline, CDR1 is SGHRS, CDR2 YFSETQ. The CDR3: CASSFSAGGYNEQFF. The CDR3, as DNA: TGCGCCAGCAGCTTCTCGGCGGGGGGTTACAATGAGCAGTTCTTC.

The genes are TRBV12-3 or TRBV12-4 and TRBJ2-7, with a tentative D call TRBD1 (5 bases). The CDR3 extends over 13 amino acids. Trimming took off 5 bases at V and 2 bases at J, with 10 bases between the two ends. CDR3 loop: CASSTTATYEQYF. CDR3 DNA: TGTGCCAGCAGTACGACAGCTACCTACGAGCAGTACTTC.